Listed here are 18 T cell receptor beta chains from one sample, sequenced in a study of spatial heterogeneity in lung cancer. Via MiXCR, TCRdb re-called the 5' RACE reads, giving one row per CDR3 protein. The table shows 39,000 or so distinct CDR3 sequences, with about 10% occurring only once. Stated time point: blood at routine non-recurrence follow-up after resection. This specimen consisted of PBMCs, obtained at follow-up. The receptors stem from a female donor with early-stage non-small cell lung cancer.

This clonotype occurred many times. The chain has TRBV11-3 and TRBJ2-2; weak D call: TRBD1 (5 bases). V was shortened by 5 bases and J by 7 bases, with 11 bases between the two germline ends. The CDR3 sequence is 13 residues long. Germline assignment: CDR1 SGHNT and CDR2 YENEEA. CDR3 residues: CASSRGQDGELFF. The CDR3 nucleotides read TGTGCCAGCAGCCGCGGACAAGACGGGGAGCTGTTTTTT.

This clonotype was seen at least ten times. CDR3 in DNA: TGTGCCAGCAGTTCCCTGACTAGCGGGGGCGGGGAGACCCAGTACTTC. The encoded protein is CASSSLTSGGGETQYF. The V call is TRBV28, the J call TRBJ2-5; 12 bases align to TRBD2. Germline assignment: CDR1 MDHEN and CDR2 SYDVKM. This CDR3 has 16 amino acids. Trimming removed 4 bases from V and 5 bases from J; junction bases left unmatched: 8.

This clonotype was recorded a few times. At one boundary the junction diverges from the germline segment, which might be a read error. The chain links TRBV19 to TRBJ1-5; D possibly corresponds to TRBD1 (5 bases). Germline V gene lookup returns CDR1 LNHDA and CDR2 SQIVND (reference sequence). The CDR3 totals 15 residues. The CDR3 loop is CASRIGDEANQPQHF. The CDR3 coding sequence is TGTGCCAGTAGGATAGGGGACGAAGCCAATCAGCCCCAGCATTTT.

This clonotype was counted only a few times. The chain carries TRBV5-4 and TRBJ1-1; D gene uncertain. Deletions cut 0 bases from V and 4 bases from J, with 19 bases between. The CDR3 totals 17 residues. Germline V gene sequence: CDR1 SGHNT, CDR2 YYREEE (reference sequence). In DNA form, the CDR3 reads TGTGCCAGCAGCTTGGGGGAGAGGGCCAGTCTGGGCACTGAAGCTTTCTTT. It encodes CASSLGERASLGTEAFF.

The chain carries TRBV7-9 and TRBJ1-1; TRBD1 might be the D (5 bases). This CDR3 is 12 amino acids long. From germline, CDR1 is SEHNR and CDR2 FQNEAQ (reference sequence). The V end lost 5 bases, the J end lost 12 bases, and 16 bases lay between the germline ends. CDR3 nucleotide sequence: TGTGCCAGCAGCCCCACCCGGGGCTTCCCTTTCTTT. Protein sequence: CASSPTRGFPFF. Full variable domain (missing parts from reference TRBV7-9 and TRBJ1-1): DTGVSQNPRHKITKRGQNVTFRCDPISEHNRLYWYRQTLGQGPEFLTYFQNEAQLEKSRLLSDRFSAERPKGSFSTLEIQRTEQGDSAMYLCASSPTRGFPFFGQGTRLTVV.

This clonotype occurred many times. This sequence joins TRBV9 and TRBJ2-1; D gene ambiguous. V lost 3 bases, J lost 2 bases, and 9 bases lay in between. From germline, CDR1 is SGDLS and CDR2 YYNGEE. This CDR3 has 14 amino acids. CDR3 loop: CASSEGWAYNEQFF. The CDR3 DNA follows: TGTGCCAGCAGCGAGGGCTGGGCCTACAATGAGCAGTTCTTC.

The V gene is TRBV7-2, the J gene TRBJ1-5; tentatively, D is TRBD1 (5 bases). The CDR3 sequence is 13 residues long. Per the germline V gene, CDR1 is SGHTA and CDR2 is FQGNSA. The ends were cut back, 6 bases at V and 5 bases at J, with 11 bases in the middle. CDR3 coding DNA: TGTGCCAGCAGGGGGGAGGGCCATCAGCCCCAGCATTTT. The encoded protein is CASRGEGHQPQHF. The whole variable domain, filled in from reference TRBV7-2 and TRBJ1-5, reads GAGVSQSPSNKVTEKGKDVELRCDPISGHTALYWYRQSLGQGLEFLIYFQGNSAPDKSGLPSDRFSAERTGGSVSTLTIQRTQQEDSAVYLCASRGEGHQPQHFGDGTRLSIL.

A few counts support this clonotype. The chain carries TRBV19 and TRBJ2-1; TRBD1 matches at 10 bases. V lost 4 bases to trimming and J lost 3 bases; unmatched junction nucleotides: 9. The CDR3 is made up of 17 amino acids. Germline CDR1 LNHDA, CDR2 SQIVND (reference sequence). The CDR3 loop reads CASSTFRDRGFYNEQFF. The CDR3 coding sequence is TGTGCCAGTAGTACTTTCCGGGACAGGGGCTTCTACAATGAGCAGTTCTTC.

The genes are TRBV9 and TRBJ2-3, with D uncertain. The CDR3 is 15 residues long. The germline V gene has CDR1 SGDLS and CDR2 YYNGEE. Trimming took off 4 bases at V and 6 bases at J, with 18 bases between the two ends. In DNA form, the CDR3 reads TGTGCCAGCAGCCTGGCCGGATCTATGGTGGATACGCAGTATTTT. Protein product: CASSLAGSMVDTQYF.

This clonotype was found many times. The chain uses TRBV6-2 or TRBV6-3 and TRBJ2-3; D remains unclear. This CDR3 region has 14 residues. Trimming pared 4 bases from V and 4 bases from J, leaving 12 bases between. Germline V gives CDR1 MNHEY, CDR2 SVGEGT. For the CDR3, the DNA is TGTGCCAGCAGTTTACGTCTTGGCGCAGATACGCAGTATTTT. This codes for CASSLRLGADTQYF.

V usage is TRBV28 and J usage is TRBJ1-1; D ambiguous. In germline, CDR1 is MDHEN, CDR2 SYDVKM. This CDR3 has 12 amino acids. The V end lost 7 bases, the J end lost 3 bases, and 9 bases lay between the germline ends. The DNA of the CDR3 is TGTGCCAGCAAGCCGGGGTACACTGAAGCTTTCTTT. As protein: CASKPGYTEAFF.

By sample fraction, this clonotype is medium-sized. The V and J genes are TRBV5-5 and TRBJ2-7, with 11 positions matching TRBD2. J was trimmed by 1 base and V by 4 bases; bases with no gene match: 4. The CDR3 covers 15 residues. CDR1 and CDR2 from the germline V gene are SGHKS and YYEKEE (reference sequence). The CDR3 DNA reads as TGTGCCAGCAGCCGCCGACTAGCGGGGTCCTACGAGCAGTACTTC. As protein: CASSRRLAGSYEQYF.

This clonotype was seen at least ten times. The chain employs TRBV10-3 and TRBJ1-3, with TRBD1 as a possible D gene (5 bases). The germline V and J ends were trimmed by 10 bases and 4 bases, with 17 bases remaining between them. This CDR3 is built from 14 residues. CDR1 is ENHRY, CDR2 SYGVKD, per germline. DNA for the CDR3: TGTGCCAGCAAAGACAGCGGGAGCGGAAACACCATATATTTT. Translation gives CASKDSGSGNTIYF.

This clonotype has just a few counts. The J gene is TRBJ2-1, the V gene TRBV7-3; D is unresolved. The CDR3 has 16 amino acids. Trimming took off 5 bases at V and 1 base at J, with 15 bases between the two ends. Per germline, CDR1 SGHTA and CDR2 FQGTGA. This CDR3 reads CASSGVAGLSYNEQFF. Written as DNA, the CDR3 is TGTGCCAGCAGCGGGGTGGCAGGTTTATCCTACAATGAGCAGTTCTTC.

This clonotype showed up many times. The genes are TRBV28 and TRBJ1-1; 10 positions match TRBD1. The CDR3 totals 14 residues. Germline trimming cut 5 bases from V and 3 bases from J; bases unmatched to any gene: 3. The V gene's germline CDR1 is MDHEN and CDR2 SYDVKM. The DNA for the CDR3 is TGTGCCAGCAGTGACAGGGGGCCCCACACTGAAGCTTTCTTT. This sequence encodes CASSDRGPHTEAFF.

This clonotype was seen only a few times. The chain recombines TRBV9 with TRBJ1-4, with a possible D match to TRBD1 (5 bases). There are 15 residues in the CDR3. With 0 bases removed from V and 14 bases from J, the gap between germline ends came to 20 bases. Germline V gives CDR1 SGDLS, CDR2 YYNGEE. CDR3 in amino acids: CASSVGGAVGDNLFF. DNA for the CDR3: TGTGCCAGCAGCGTAGGAGGAGCTGTGGGGGATAATCTGTTTTTT.

The chain couples TRBV7-9 to TRBJ2-2; 10 bases match TRBD1. The V gene's germline CDR1 is SEHNR and CDR2 FQNEAQ (reference sequence). This CDR3 spans 14 amino acids. V lost 3 bases, J lost 6 bases, and 1 base stayed unmatched. Here the CDR3 DNA reads TGTGCCAGCAGCTTGACAGGGGGCGCCGGGGAGCTGTTTTTT. This translates into CASSLTGGAGELFF.

This clonotype occurred many times. The chain links TRBV5-1 to TRBJ2-7; no firm D call. V was clipped by 4 bases and J by 1 base, with 18 bases between them. This CDR3 contains 16 residues. Germline V gene sequence: CDR1 SGHRS, CDR2 YFSETQ. The CDR3 DNA reads as TGCGCCAGCAGCCCCCCCCGGGCTAGTGAATCCTACGAGCAGTACTTC. It yields the protein CASSPPRASESYEQYF. Looking up the rest from reference TRBV5-1 and TRBJ2-7 gives the full variable domain: KAGVTQTPRYLIKTRGQQVTLSCSPISGHRSVSWYQQTPGQGLQFLFEYFSETQRNKGNFPGRFSGRQFSNSRSEMNVSTLELGDSALYLCASSPPRASESYEQYFGPGTRLTVT.